This entry lists 6 T cell receptor beta chains sequenced from one sample in a study of T cells in Graves' hyperthyroidism and ophthalmopathy. RNA transcripts served as the template for amplifying TCR beta CDR3 regions. When the TCR CDR3 underwent first-round RT-PCR, the HTBI primer set was used. TCRdb called the multiplex PCR reads again in MiXCR, with one record for every CDR3 protein. The data contain around 620,000 distinct CDR3 sequences, over 12% of them singletons. Sequencing was done on a sample of blood. Receptor source: a woman younger than 30 with Graves' ophthalmopathy.

This clonotype was counted at least ten times. The chain recombines TRBV28 with TRBJ2-7; 10 bases are a match to TRBD1. The CDR3 extends over 19 amino acids. Trimming at V came to 3 bases and at J to 3 bases, leaving 17 bases not matched to a gene. The germline gives CDR1 MDHEN, CDR2 SYDVKM. The CDR3 sequence is CASSFGGWRERDRGYEQYF. CDR3 bases: TGTGCCAGCAGTTTCGGGGGGTGGCGAGAAAGGGACAGGGGCTACGAGCAGTACTTC.

This clonotype appeared many times. This chain joins TRBV20-1 and TRBJ2-3, with D tentatively TRBD2 (5 bases). CDR1 and CDR2 (germline): DFQATT, SNEGSKA (reference sequence). The ends were cut back, 6 bases at V and 5 bases at J, with 9 bases in the middle. The CDR3 length is 11 residues. CDR3 sequence (DNA): TGCAGTGCCCCGGGAAGAGATACGCAGTATTTT. It is translated as CSAPGRDTQYF.

The rearrangement uses TRBV20-1 and TRBJ2-1, with D maybe TRBD2 (5 bases). The V gene's germline CDR1 is DFQATT and CDR2 SNEGSKA (reference sequence). The CDR3 contains 13 residues. With 2 bases removed from V and 5 bases from J, the gap between germline ends came to 10 bases. The CDR3 region has the DNA TGCAGTGCTAGACCTGCCGGGGACAATGAGCAGTTCTTC. Its protein product is CSARPAGDNEQFF.

The rearrangement links TRBV10-3 to TRBJ2-7; TRBD2 agrees at 12 bases. From germline, CDR1 is ENHRY and CDR2 SYGVKD. This CDR3 has 16 amino acids. Unmatched junction bases numbered 8, after V lost 4 bases and J lost 4 bases. The CDR3 bases are TGTGCCATCAGTGGCTTGACTAGCGGGAGAGGGTACGAGCAGTACTTC. As protein: CAISGLTSGRGYEQYF.

Concerning this clonotype: A read error is possible here, since a much larger clone lies one base away. This chain joins TRBV29-1 and TRBJ1-1, with 7 bases that match TRBD1. The CDR3 covers 15 residues. Germline V gives CDR1 SQVTM, CDR2 ANQGSEA. The trim removed 3 bases at V and 4 bases at J, leaving 11 bases unmatched. The CDR3 region has the DNA TGCAGCGTTGACAGGGAGGGCTCAGGGGGCACTGAAGCTTTCTTT. Translating gives CSVDREGSGGTEAFF.

This clonotype occurred a few times. The chain recombines TRBV19 with TRBJ2-7; 8 bases fit TRBD2. The CDR3 contains 15 residues. V gave up 6 bases and J gave up 4 bases; unmatched junction bases: 11. From germline, CDR1 is LNHDA and CDR2 SQIVND (reference sequence). CDR3 sequence reads: CASSPQPGGGYEQYF. The DNA of the CDR3 is TGTGCCAGTAGCCCCCAACCCGGGGGGGGATACGAGCAGTACTTC.